Given below is one T cell receptor (beta chain) in context. Its antigen is as yet unknown. The record originates from a study of cytomegalovirus exposure and HLA in healthy donors. PCR amplification relied on 60 Vbeta primers (plus 13 Jbeta primers). Method: immunoSEQ multiplex PCR; TCRdb's copy keeps in-frame clones and lacks some. The sample shows 150,000 to 200,000 clones, 68% of them seen only once. Germline V CDR1 and CDR2: MNHNS, SASEGT. The CDR3 covers 15 residues. V shed 2 bases, J shed 0 bases, and the junction held 2 bases outside the gene matches. General study results and limits: Earlier analysis yielded a pattern in which most TCR beta V segments were productive about 90% or about 30% of the time. Analyzed later, most CMV-associated TCR beta chains appeared HLA-restricted.

The sequenced material came from PBMCs. The chain couples TRBV6-1 to TRBJ1-1; 8 nucleotides match TRBD1. The sequence came from a man in his fifties or sixties in good health and CMV-seronegative. CDR3 residues: CASSERQGMNTEAFF. CDR3 sequence (DNA): TGTGCCAGCAGTGAACGACAGGGGATGAACACTGAAGCTTTCTTT.